The rows below give T cell receptor beta chains drawn from one sample of a study of blood T cell repertoires in COVID-19. Assay: immunoSEQ multiplex PCR; the TCRdb copy retains only in-frame clones and omits some. Here the sample spans 100,000 or so clones, around nine tenths being singletons. Specimen: peripheral blood. These receptors were collected from a woman in her forties or fifties in a cohort sampled during active COVID-19. Each CDR3 is given with its conserved first and last residue. Each record gives: J gene, clone size, D gene, V gene, CDR3 DNA, CDR3 protein. The D gene is left open where the match is weak. Size values are once, few and many counts, or a class for expanded clones, and some rows have none.

J gene: TRBJ1-1; clone size: NA; D gene: TRBD1; V gene: TRBV7-9; CDR3 DNA: TGTGCCAGCAGCTTGGGACAGCTTGCTGAAGCTTTCTTT; CDR3 protein: CASSLGQLAEAFF
J gene: TRBJ2-4; clone size: NA; D gene: TRBD1; V gene: TRBV19; CDR3 DNA: TGTGCCAGTAGTCTCGGGACAGGGGGCGTCAAGGCCAAAAACATTCAGTACTTC; CDR3 protein: CASSLGTGGVKAKNIQYF
J gene: TRBJ2-1; clone size: NA; D gene: NA; V gene: TRBV3-1/TRBV3-2; CDR3 DNA: TGTGCCAGCAGCCAATGGCGGGCCAATGAGCAGTTCTTC; CDR3 protein: CASSQWRANEQFF
J gene: TRBJ2-7; clone size: few; D gene: TRBD1; V gene: TRBV11-3; CDR3 DNA: TGTGCCAGCAGCTCATTGGACAGGACGAGCTCCTACGAGCAGTACTTC; CDR3 protein: CASSSLDRTSSYEQYF
J gene: TRBJ2-5; clone size: NA; D gene: NA; V gene: TRBV7-9; CDR3 DNA: TGTGCCAGCAGCTACCCGTCACTTGTGGTAGCAAGAACCCAAGAGACCCAGTACTTC; CDR3 protein: CASSYPSLVVARTQETQYF
J gene: TRBJ1-6; clone size: few; D gene: TRBD1; V gene: TRBV15; CDR3 DNA: TGTGCCACCAGCAAGGGACAGCGTAATTCACCCCTCCACTTT; CDR3 protein: CATSKGQRNSPLHF
J gene: TRBJ2-3; clone size: NA; D gene: TRBD2; V gene: TRBV10-1; CDR3 DNA: TGCGCCAGCAGTGACCGGGGCGGGAGGGCCTTGGAGACAGATACGCAGTATTTT; CDR3 protein: CASSDRGGRALETDTQYF
J gene: TRBJ2-6; clone size: NA; D gene: NA; V gene: TRBV15; CDR3 DNA: TGTGCCACCAGCAGAGACATGTCTGGGGCCAACGTCCTGACTTTC; CDR3 protein: CATSRDMSGANVLTF
J gene: TRBJ1-1; clone size: NA; D gene: NA; V gene: TRBV3-1/TRBV3-2; CDR3 DNA: TGTGCCAGCAGCCAAGAAAACGGGGTGATGAACACTGAAGCTTTCTTT; CDR3 protein: CASSQENGVMNTEAFF
J gene: TRBJ1-1; clone size: NA; D gene: TRBD1; V gene: TRBV11-3; CDR3 DNA: TGTGCCAGCAGCGTTGGACAGGGGAACACTGAAGCTTTCTTT; CDR3 protein: CASSVGQGNTEAFF
J gene: TRBJ2-5; clone size: NA; D gene: TRBD1; V gene: TRBV9; CDR3 DNA: TGTGCCAGCAGCCCCGGACAGGGTGAGACCCAGTACTTC; CDR3 protein: CASSPGQGETQYF
J gene: TRBJ1-1; clone size: NA; D gene: NA; V gene: TRBV15; CDR3 DNA: TGTGCCACCAGTCAGGCGAGGGAGAACACTGAAGCTTTCTTT; CDR3 protein: CATSQARENTEAFF
J gene: TRBJ2-5; clone size: NA; D gene: NA; V gene: TRBV19; CDR3 DNA: TGTGCCAGTAGTGTACAGCTCCAAGAGACCCAGTACTTC; CDR3 protein: CASSVQLQETQYF
J gene: TRBJ1-5; clone size: NA; D gene: TRBD1; V gene: TRBV7-8; CDR3 DNA: TGTGCCAGCAGCTTAGCACAGGGGGCTGAGCAGCCCCAGCATTTT; CDR3 protein: CASSLAQGAEQPQHF
J gene: TRBJ2-2; clone size: NA; D gene: NA; V gene: TRBV7-6; CDR3 DNA: TGTGCCAGCACCCCTCTCCAGGCAGGGGTCACCGGGGAGCTGTTTTTT; CDR3 protein: CASTPLQAGVTGELFF
J gene: TRBJ2-7; clone size: NA; D gene: TRBD1; V gene: TRBV2; CDR3 DNA: TGTGCCAGCAGAGCACTACGGGACAGGGTCTACGAGCAGTACTTC; CDR3 protein: CASRALRDRVYEQYF
J gene: TRBJ2-2; clone size: once; D gene: TRBD1; V gene: TRBV5-4; CDR3 DNA: TGTGCCAGCAGCTCGGACAGGGGATTCACCGGGGAGCTGTTTTTT; CDR3 protein: CASSSDRGFTGELFF
J gene: TRBJ2-1; clone size: NA; D gene: TRBD2; V gene: TRBV11-3; CDR3 DNA: TGTGCCAGCAGCCCGCGGGGGGAATACAATGAGCAGTTCTTC; CDR3 protein: CASSPRGEYNEQFF
J gene: TRBJ1-1; clone size: NA; D gene: TRBD1; V gene: TRBV19; CDR3 DNA: TGTGCCAGTATCGAAAGGGCGACAGGGGAGTCAAGGAATATGAACACTGAAGCTTTCTTT; CDR3 protein: CASIERATGESRNMNTEAFF
J gene: TRBJ2-1; clone size: NA; D gene: NA; V gene: TRBV7-2; CDR3 DNA: TGTGCCAGCAGCTTAAGGGGGGGCTACTCCGATGAGCAGTTCTTC; CDR3 protein: CASSLRGGYSDEQFF
J gene: TRBJ2-1; clone size: few; D gene: TRBD2; V gene: TRBV5-1; CDR3 DNA: TGCGCCAGCAGCTTGGCGGGCGGGAGTAACTACAATGAGCAGTTCTTC; CDR3 protein: CASSLAGGSNYNEQFF
J gene: TRBJ2-7; clone size: NA; D gene: TRBD2; V gene: TRBV27; CDR3 DNA: TGTGCCAGCGGGGGCCGGGGGGGGCAGTACTTC; CDR3 protein: CASGGRGGQYF
J gene: TRBJ2-5; clone size: NA; D gene: NA; V gene: TRBV24-1; CDR3 DNA: TGTGCCACCTCCAGGGGGGATCGAGAGACCCAGTACTTC; CDR3 protein: CATSRGDRETQYF
J gene: TRBJ2-5; clone size: NA; D gene: TRBD2; V gene: TRBV5-1; CDR3 DNA: TGCGCCAGCAGCCCCGGCCCCCTAGCGGGAGGTAGGGAGACCCAGTACTTC; CDR3 protein: CASSPGPLAGGRETQYF
J gene: TRBJ2-7; clone size: NA; D gene: TRBD2; V gene: TRBV19; CDR3 DNA: TGTGCCAGTAGTATCTTTGAAGGGACTAGCTACGAGCAGTACTTC; CDR3 protein: CASSIFEGTSYEQYF
J gene: TRBJ2-5; clone size: few; D gene: TRBD1; V gene: TRBV19; CDR3 DNA: TGTGCCAGTAGTACGACAGGGGTAGAGACCCAGTACTTC; CDR3 protein: CASSTTGVETQYF
J gene: TRBJ2-5; clone size: NA; D gene: NA; V gene: TRBV18; CDR3 DNA: TGTGCCAGCTCAGGTAACATGGAGACCCAGTACTTC; CDR3 protein: CASSGNMETQYF
J gene: TRBJ2-3; clone size: NA; D gene: NA; V gene: TRBV9; CDR3 DNA: TGTGCCAGCAGGGGCGAGACGGGGGTCGAGGGCACAGATACGCAGTATTTT; CDR3 protein: CASRGETGVEGTDTQYF
J gene: TRBJ2-5; clone size: NA; D gene: NA; V gene: TRBV9; CDR3 DNA: TGTGCCAGCAGCGTAGGAGGGAGAATGGGGGAGACCCAGTACTTC; CDR3 protein: CASSVGGRMGETQYF
J gene: TRBJ2-7; clone size: NA; D gene: TRBD2; V gene: TRBV19; CDR3 DNA: TGTGCCAGTAGTATAGCTAGCGGAGGCACCTACGAGCAGTACTTC; CDR3 protein: CASSIASGGTYEQYF
J gene: TRBJ1-2; clone size: NA; D gene: TRBD1; V gene: TRBV19; CDR3 DNA: TGTGCCAGTGTAGCCCTTGGACAGGGGGCTGGAGGCTACACCTTC; CDR3 protein: CASVALGQGAGGYTF
J gene: TRBJ2-3; clone size: NA; D gene: TRBD2; V gene: TRBV11-2; CDR3 DNA: TGTGCCAGCAGCTTAGGTACTAGCGGGAGGGATACGCAGTATTTT; CDR3 protein: CASSLGTSGRDTQYF
J gene: TRBJ2-7; clone size: NA; D gene: TRBD2; V gene: TRBV29-1; CDR3 DNA: TGCAGCGTTGAAGATGGGGGACTAGCGGGGATTCCCTTCTACGAGCAGTACTTC; CDR3 protein: CSVEDGGLAGIPFYEQYF
J gene: TRBJ2-1; clone size: NA; D gene: TRBD2; V gene: TRBV24-1; CDR3 DNA: TGTGCCACATCAGGGACTAGCGGGAGAGGCTCCTACAATGAGCAGTTCTTC; CDR3 protein: CATSGTSGRGSYNEQFF
J gene: TRBJ2-7; clone size: NA; D gene: NA; V gene: TRBV10-1; CDR3 DNA: TGCGCCAGGCGGACTTCCCCTTTCCACGAGCAGTACTTC; CDR3 protein: CARRTSPFHEQYF